The present entry profiles one T cell receptor beta chain with its context. The data were taken from a study of tumor-infiltrating lymphocytes in oesophageal squamous cell carcinoma. Germline V gene data show CDR1 as WSHSY and CDR2 as SAAADI. V lost 7 bases and J 10 bases, leaving 28 bases between the germline ends. The CDR3 runs 16 residues. Using its own MiXCR run on the PCR reads, TCRdb lists one record per CDR3 protein. Among some 22,000 distinct CDR3 sequences, about 35% were seen once, and the ten largest hold roughly 12%. The specimen was esophageal tumor tissue. This TCR came from a male donor with esophageal squamous cell carcinoma. The chain carries TRBV10-2 and TRBJ2-5; D gene ambiguous. CDR3 protein: CASIASRSLPGWGQYF. DNA of the CDR3: TGCGCCAGCATCGCCTCTAGATCGCTCCCCGGGTGGGGCCAGTACTTC.